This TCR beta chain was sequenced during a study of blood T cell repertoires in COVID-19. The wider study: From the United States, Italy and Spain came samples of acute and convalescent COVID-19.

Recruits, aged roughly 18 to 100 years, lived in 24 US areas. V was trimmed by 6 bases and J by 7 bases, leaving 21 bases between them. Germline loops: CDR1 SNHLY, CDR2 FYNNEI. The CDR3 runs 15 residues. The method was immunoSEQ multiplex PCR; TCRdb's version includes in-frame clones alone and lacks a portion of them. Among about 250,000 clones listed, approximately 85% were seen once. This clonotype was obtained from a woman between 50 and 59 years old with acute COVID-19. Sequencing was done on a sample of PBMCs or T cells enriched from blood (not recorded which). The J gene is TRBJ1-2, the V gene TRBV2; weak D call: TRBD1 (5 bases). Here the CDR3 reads CASRGNGTPVGGYTF. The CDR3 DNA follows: TGTGCCAGCAGGGGAAATGGGACTCCGGTGGGTGGCTACACCTTC.